The 16 T cell receptor beta chains presented below share a single source sample, sequenced in a study of blood T cell repertoires in COVID-19. Generated by immunoSEQ multiplex PCR, the TCRdb table keeps only in-frame clones and is missing some. The sample yields under 200,000 clones, over 90% seen once. Input material: peripheral blood. These receptor sequences come from a middle-aged man with acute or convalescent COVID-19.

The J gene is TRBJ2-1, the V gene TRBV19, with D possibly matching TRBD2 (6 bases). CDR3 length: 14 amino acids. Germline V gene data show CDR1 as LNHDA and CDR2 as SQIVND (reference sequence). The V end lost 1 base, the J end lost 8 bases, and 12 bases lay between the germline ends. CDR3 sequence (DNA): TGTGCCAGTAGTATAGCTGAAGGGAGGCATGAGCAGTTCTTC. It yields the protein CASSIAEGRHEQFF.

The gene calls are TRBV19 and TRBJ2-5; 12 nucleotides line up with TRBD2. Trimming removed 6 bases from V and 9 bases from J; junction bases left unmatched: 14. The germline gives CDR1 LNHDA, CDR2 SQIVND (reference sequence). This CDR3 comprises 16 residues. CDR3 nucleotides: TGTGCCAGTAGCCTAGCGGGGGGGCACTCAGTGGCGGCCCAGTACTTC. Protein product: CASSLAGGHSVAAQYF.

The V gene is TRBV28, the J gene TRBJ2-1, with D possibly matching TRBD1 (5 bases). The germline V and J ends were trimmed by 7 bases and 6 bases, with 16 bases remaining between them. The germline gives CDR1 MDHEN, CDR2 SYDVKM. This CDR3 contains 14 residues. The CDR3 reads CASTNPGATNEQFF. CDR3 bases: TGTGCCAGCACCAATCCTGGGGCTACCAATGAGCAGTTCTTC.

This clone was observed a single time. This rearrangement joins TRBV7-8 to TRBJ2-1; 8 nucleotides agree with TRBD2. Trimming removed 3 bases from V and 2 bases from J; junction bases left unmatched: 3. CDR1 is SGHVS, CDR2 FQNEAQ, per germline. The CDR3 covers 15 residues. CDR3 protein: CASSFLAGAYNEQFF. The DNA of the CDR3 is TGTGCCAGCAGCTTTCTAGCGGGCGCCTACAATGAGCAGTTCTTC. Filled out from reference TRBV7-8 and TRBJ2-1, the complete variable domain reads GAGVSQSPRYKVAKRGQDVALRCDPISGHVSLFWYQQALGQGPEFLTYFQNEAQLDKSGLPSDRFFAERPEGSVSTLKIQRTQQEDSAVYLCASSFLAGAYNEQFFGPGTRLTVL.

This clone turned up a few times. At one end the junction does not follow the germline gene, possibly because of a read error. The chain couples TRBV7-7 to TRBJ2-5; D uncertain. Germline CDR1 and CDR2: SSHAT and FNYEAQ (reference sequence). This CDR3 region has 14 residues. The chain's CDR3 is CASSLHAGQETQYF. The CDR3 nucleotides read TGTGCTAGCAGCTTACACGCCGGCCAAGAGACCCAGTACTTC.

The V and J genes are TRBV10-3 and TRBJ2-1; 7 bases match TRBD2. Germline CDR1 is ENHRY and CDR2 is SYGVKD. The V gene end was trimmed by 4 bases and the J gene end by 8 bases; junction bases not matched to a gene: 2. The CDR3 is 12 residues long. The CDR3 bases are TGTGCCATCAGTGCCCTAGCGGATGAGCAGTTCTTC. Residues: CAISALADEQFF.

Points on this clone: This specimen includes other DNA sequences encoding the same CDR3. The gene calls are TRBV3-1 (or the pseudogene TRBV3-2) and TRBJ2-5, with unresolved D. Germline V gene data show CDR1 as LGHDT and CDR2 as YNNKEL (reference sequence). The CDR3 has 12 residues. V was cut by 2 bases and J by 2 bases, with 3 bases left in between. CDR3 amino acids: CASSQLQETQYF. The DNA of the CDR3 is TGTGCCAGCAGCCAACTTCAAGAGACCCAGTACTTC.

The V and J genes are TRBV28 and TRBJ2-4, with 8 bases fitting TRBD1. This CDR3 is 16 amino acids long. V shed 5 bases and J 0 bases; nucleotides not matched to a gene: 6. The germline gives CDR1 MDHEN, CDR2 SYDVKM. Here the CDR3 DNA reads TGTGCCAGCAGTACAGGGGGATTCCTAGCCAAAAACATTCAGTACTTC. Translating it yields CASSTGGFLAKNIQYF.

J is TRBJ1-1 and V is TRBV10-3; 8 nucleotides agree with TRBD1. The CDR3 has 17 amino acids. After removal of 4 bases from V and 1 base from J, the junction contained 11 bases not matched to a gene. Germline assignment: CDR1 ENHRY and CDR2 SYGVKD. CDR3 DNA: TGTGCCATCAGTGCGACAGGGGAGCCTTTAACGAACACTGAAGCTTTCTTT. It codes for CAISATGEPLTNTEAFF.

The chain links TRBV27 to TRBJ1-2; the D gene is possibly TRBD1 (5 bases). The V end lost 3 bases, the J end lost 4 bases, and 12 bases lay between the germline ends. This CDR3 contains 14 residues. CDR1 is MNHEY and CDR2 is SMNVEV in the germline V gene (reference sequence). Written as DNA, the CDR3 is TGTGCCAGCAGTTTCGCCGGGACTGGCTATGGCTACACCTTC. Translating it yields CASSFAGTGYGYTF.

The J gene is TRBJ2-3, the V gene TRBV19; no clear D. The germline CDR1 and CDR2 sequences are LNHDA and SQIVND (reference sequence). The CDR3 sequence is 14 residues long. V lost 6 bases to trimming and J lost 4 bases, with 14 bases between them. DNA of the CDR3: TGTGCCAGTAGAGCCACCACGCGTCCAGATACGCAGTATTTT. Translated: CASRATTRPDTQYF. Variable domain in full (rest from reference TRBV19 and TRBJ2-3): DGGITQSPKYLFRKEGQNVTLSCEQNLNHDAMYWYRQDPGQGLRLIYYSQIVNDFQKGDIAEGYSVSREKKESFPLTVTSAQKNPTAFYLCASRATTRPDTQYFGPGTRLTVL.

This clone has only one observation. The rearrangement uses TRBV10-1 and TRBJ2-3, with D perhaps matching TRBD1 (5 bases). The CDR3 sequence is 14 residues long. Between the trimmed V and J ends, which lost 2 bases and 2 bases, there was a span of 8 bases. Germline values: CDR1 WNHNN, CDR2 SYGVQD (reference sequence). The CDR3 is CASSERRDTDTQYF. The CDR3 DNA reads as TGCGCCAGCAGTGAGCGCAGGGACACAGATACGCAGTATTTT.

V usage is TRBV5-1 and J usage is TRBJ2-4, with a weak D call TRBD2 (6 bases). The CDR3 has 17 residues. V lost 3 bases to trimming and J lost 0 bases, with 16 bases between them. In germline, CDR1 is SGHRS, CDR2 YFSETQ. The CDR3 nucleotides are TGCGCCAGCAGCTCAGGAGGGACCGCGAAAGCCAAAAACATTCAGTACTTC. Translation gives CASSSGGTAKAKNIQYF.

The J gene is TRBJ2-7, the V gene TRBV19, with 8 bases fitting TRBD1. V shed 3 bases and J 3 bases; nucleotides not matched to a gene: 10. The CDR3 has 16 amino acids. Germline loops: CDR1 LNHDA, CDR2 SQIVND (reference sequence). The CDR3 loop reads CASSITGGQGLYEQYF. The CDR3 nucleotides read TGTGCCAGTAGTATTACCGGCGGACAGGGACTCTACGAGCAGTACTTC.

J is TRBJ2-5 and V is TRBV29-1; 7 bases are shared with TRBD2. CDR3 length: 12 amino acids. Germline loops: CDR1 SQVTM, CDR2 ANQGSEA. After removal of 3 bases from V and 4 bases from J, the junction contained 2 bases not matched to a gene. CDR3 DNA: TGCAGCGTTGAGGGAGGGTCAGAGACCCAGTACTTC. Translation gives CSVEGGSETQYF.

This clone has only one observation. The J gene is TRBJ1-5, the V gene TRBV27, with 7 bases identical to TRBD1. Germline CDR1 MNHEY, CDR2 SMNVEV (reference sequence). This CDR3 has 14 residues. Trimming cost V 5 bases and J 4 bases; bases outside gene matches: 5. CDR3 sequence (DNA): TGTGCCAGCAGTCCCAGGGACAGAAATCAGCCCCAGCATTTT. This codes for CASSPRDRNQPQHF.